The 32 T cell receptor beta chains reported below all come from one sample, sequenced in a study of early T cells in non-severe SARS-CoV-2 infection. TCRdb recomputed calls from the 5' RACE reads with MiXCR, one row per CDR3 protein. The profile shows about 56,000 distinct CDR3 sequences, about 10% of them singletons. Input material: whole blood. These receptors were obtained from an adult who was a healthcare worker with PCR-confirmed SARS-CoV-2 infection or an uninfected control (not recorded which).

This clonotype was observed at least ten times. The chain couples TRBV27 to TRBJ1-1, with a tentative D call TRBD1 (5 bases). The CDR3 is made up of 15 amino acids. Trimming removed 5 bases at V and 5 bases at J, with 18 bases between. Looked up from germline, CDR1 is MNHEY and CDR2 is SMNVEV (reference sequence). The CDR3 region is CASSPSWVGATEAFF. In DNA, the CDR3 is TGTGCCAGCAGTCCTTCGTGGGTTGGGGCGACTGAAGCTTTCTTT.

This clonotype was detected a few times. The rearrangement joins TRBV18 to TRBJ2-1; D is ambiguous. The germline V and J ends were trimmed by 2 bases and 9 bases, with 11 bases remaining between them. CDR1 and CDR2 from the germline V gene are KGHSH and LQKENI. This CDR3 is built from 13 residues. The CDR3 loop reads CASSPNKQAEQFF. The CDR3 DNA follows: TGTGCCAGCTCACCAAATAAGCAGGCTGAGCAGTTCTTC. Full variable domain (missing parts from reference TRBV18 and TRBJ2-1): NAGVMQNPRHLVRRRGQEARLRCSPMKGHSHVYWYRQLPEEGLKFMVYLQKENIIDESGMPKERFSAEFPKEGPSILRIQQVVRGDSAAYFCASSPNKQAEQFFGPGTRLTVL.

The J gene is TRBJ2-7, the V gene TRBV7-2; D remains ambiguous. Trimming removed 0 bases from V and 4 bases from J, with 7 bases in between. Germline loops: CDR1 SGHTA, CDR2 FQGNSA. The CDR3 totals 13 residues. The CDR3 loop is CASSLARNYEQYF. DNA of the CDR3: TGTGCCAGCAGCTTAGCCAGAAATTACGAGCAGTACTTC.

The chain couples TRBV4-2 to TRBJ2-7, with D tentatively TRBD1 or TRBD2 (5 bases each). The CDR3 consists of 13 residues. V shed 3 bases and J shed 3 bases, with 9 bases lying between them. Germline V gives CDR1 LGHNA, CDR2 YNFKEQ. CDR3 sequence: CASSQGTGYEQYF. The DNA for the CDR3 is TGTGCCAGCAGCCAGGGGACGGGCTACGAGCAGTACTTC.

This clonotype came up many times. This sequence joins TRBV5-1 and TRBJ2-3; TRBD1 matches 7 bases. The CDR3 is 14 residues long. V was pared by 7 bases and J by 0 bases, with 5 bases of the junction left unmatched. The germline gives CDR1 SGHRS, CDR2 YFSETQ. CDR3 sequence: CASRRTGSTDTQYF. Written as DNA, the CDR3 is TGCGCCAGCCGCCGGACAGGTAGCACAGATACGCAGTATTTT.

This clonotype was recorded a few times. The V and J genes are TRBV20-1 and TRBJ2-7; 8 bases are shared with TRBD2. The V and J ends lost 6 bases and 3 bases, in that order; junction bases with no gene match: 7. The V gene's germline CDR1 is DFQATT and CDR2 SNEGSKA (reference sequence). The CDR3 loop spans 13 amino acids. CDR3 residues: CSASAGVDYEQYF. The CDR3 coding sequence is TGCAGTGCCTCAGCGGGAGTTGACTACGAGCAGTACTTC.

This clonotype was counted many times. CDR3 amino acids: CASSLELRNEQFF. The CDR3 bases are TGTGCCAGCAGCTTAGAATTGAGGAATGAGCAGTTCTTC. J is TRBJ2-1 and V is TRBV11-1; D is unresolved. The V gene lost 1 base and the J gene lost 7 bases, with 8 bases spanning the gap. Per the germline V gene, CDR1 is SGHAT and CDR2 is FQDESV (reference sequence). The CDR3 runs to 13 residues. The whole variable domain, remainder taken from reference TRBV11-1 and TRBJ2-1, is EAEVAQSPRYKITEKSQAVAFWCDPISGHATLYWYRQILGQGPELLVQFQDESVVDDSQLPKDRFSAERLKGVDSTLKIQPAELGDSAMYLCASSLELRNEQFFGPGTRLTVL.

The chain has TRBV4-3 and TRBJ1-2; 9 bases are a match to TRBD1. The CDR3 contains 15 residues. CDR1 and CDR2 (germline): LGHNA, YSLEER. V lost 3 bases, J lost 4 bases, and 6 bases stayed unmatched. The chain's CDR3 is CASSQGTGFGYGYTF. The CDR3 nucleotides are TGCGCCAGCAGCCAGGGGACAGGGTTTGGCTATGGCTACACCTTC.

This clonotype was detected only a few times. The chain recombines TRBV7-2 with TRBJ2-3; TRBD2 agrees at 8 bases. The germline V gene encodes CDR1 SGHTA and CDR2 FQGNSA. V lost 5 bases, J lost 5 bases, and 12 bases stayed unmatched. The CDR3 sequence is 16 residues long. CDR3 sequence (DNA): TGTGCCAGCAGCCCCTTACTAGCGGCGGGGGGAGATACGCAGTATTTT. Translation gives CASSPLLAAGGDTQYF.

The chain is built from TRBV5-1 and TRBJ2-2; the match to TRBD2 covers 8 bases. After removal of 0 bases from V and 1 base from J, the junction contained 2 bases not matched to a gene. Germline values: CDR1 SGHRS, CDR2 YFSETQ. The CDR3 spans 16 residues. The chain's CDR3 is CASSLVLAGNTGELFF. The CDR3 DNA is TGCGCCAGCAGCTTGGTCCTAGCGGGGAACACCGGGGAGCTGTTTTTT.

This clonotype came up a few times. The rearrangement joins TRBV2 to TRBJ2-6, with D maybe TRBD2 (5 bases). Germline loops: CDR1 SNHLY, CDR2 FYNNEI. This CDR3 has 14 amino acids. V gave up 8 bases and J gave up 0 bases, with 8 bases separating them. CDR3 coding DNA: TGTGCCAGCGCCGGACTCTCTGGGGCCAACGTCCTGACTTTC. It yields the protein CASAGLSGANVLTF.

This clonotype was counted only a few times. V gene TRBV6-2 or TRBV6-3 combines with J gene TRBJ2-2; 13 bases are a match to TRBD2. CDR1 and CDR2 (germline): MNHEY, SVGEGT. This CDR3 region has 21 residues. V trimming: 7 bases; J trimming: 5 bases; junction bases outside the gene matches: 22. The CDR3 DNA reads TGTGCCAGCATGGGAACGGGACTAGCGGGAACCGGCCGTCGGAAGACCGGGGAGCTGTTTTTT. This translates into CASMGTGLAGTGRRKTGELFF.

This clonotype occurred many times. The chain has TRBV5-6 and TRBJ2-7, with TRBD2 identical over 10 bases. The J segment lost 2 bases and the V segment lost 0 bases, leaving 2 bases of the junction unmatched. The germline CDR1 and CDR2 sequences are SGHDT and YYEEEE. This CDR3 has 15 amino acids. The CDR3 here is CASSLVLAGAYEQYF. CDR3 nucleotides: TGTGCCAGCAGCTTGGTCCTAGCGGGGGCCTACGAGCAGTACTTC.

This clonotype was seen many times. The chain combines TRBV12-5 with TRBJ2-1, with a weak D call TRBD1 (6 bases). V dropped 6 bases and J dropped 5 bases, with 17 bases sitting between them. In germline, CDR1 is LGHNT, CDR2 FRNRAP. The CDR3 loop spans 15 amino acids. CDR3 sequence reads: CASGLGQSINNEQFF. DNA for the CDR3: TGTGCTAGTGGCCTCGGACAGTCCATAAACAATGAGCAGTTCTTC.

This clonotype was counted at least ten times. This CDR3 is CASSPKWGAPSNTEAFF. DNA of the CDR3: TGTGCCAGCAGTCCCAAATGGGGGGCGCCTTCGAACACTGAAGCTTTCTTT. The chain uses TRBV12-3 or TRBV12-4 and TRBJ1-1; D may be TRBD1 (6 bases). V was trimmed by 5 bases and J by 1 base, leaving 20 bases between them. The CDR3 is made up of 17 amino acids.

This clonotype was seen a few times. This chain joins TRBV11-2 and TRBJ1-1; 7 bases match TRBD1. In germline, CDR1 is SGHAT, CDR2 FQNNGV. The CDR3 length is 14 residues. J gave up 6 bases and V 3 bases, and 7 bases lay outside the gene matches. The CDR3 region is CASSFLGQEAEAFF. CDR3 sequence (DNA): TGTGCCAGCAGCTTCCTCGGACAGGAGGCTGAAGCTTTCTTT.

The sample holds a few counts of this clonotype. The V and J genes are TRBV18 and TRBJ2-5; possibly TRBD2 for D (5 bases). CDR3 length equals 17 residues. CDR1 and CDR2 (germline): KGHSH, LQKENI. Trimming removed 0 bases at V and 1 base at J, with 15 bases between. The CDR3 reads CASSPPRVALTQETQYF. The CDR3 DNA reads TGTGCCAGCTCACCACCTCGGGTAGCGCTTACCCAAGAGACCCAGTACTTC.

This clonotype was counted at least ten times. The J gene is TRBJ1-6, the V gene TRBV5-1, with D maybe TRBD1 (5 bases). Deletions cut 0 bases from V and 9 bases from J, with 10 bases between. In germline, CDR1 is SGHRS, CDR2 YFSETQ. The CDR3 has 14 residues. CDR3 coding DNA: TGCGCCAGCAGCTTGGTCGGGGGTTTTTCACCCCTCCACTTT. It encodes CASSLVGGFSPLHF.

There are many counts of this clonotype. This rearrangement joins TRBV7-9 to TRBJ2-5; D is ambiguous. This CDR3 contains 13 residues. The germline CDR1 and CDR2 sequences are SEHNR and FQNEAQ (reference sequence). The V end was cut by 3 bases, the J end by 2 bases, with 7 bases between. The CDR3 protein is CASSLSPQETQYF. The CDR3 DNA reads TGTGCCAGCAGCTTGAGTCCTCAAGAGACCCAGTACTTC.

At least ten counts were recorded for this clonotype. V gene TRBV19 combines with J gene TRBJ2-7; D is uncertain. The germline gives CDR1 LNHDA, CDR2 SQIVND (reference sequence). The CDR3 length is 14 residues. Trimming removed 5 bases at V and 5 bases at J, with 16 bases between. The chain's CDR3 is CASSSRGLDDEQYF. The DNA of the CDR3 is TGTGCCAGTAGTTCTCGTGGGTTAGATGACGAGCAGTACTTC.

This sequence joins TRBV4-1 and TRBJ2-1; D gene uncertain. From germline, CDR1 is MGHRA and CDR2 YSYEKL. Trimming stripped 3 bases from V and 0 bases from J, with 9 bases between. The CDR3 is 15 residues long. DNA of the CDR3: TGCGCCAGCAGCCAGGCGATGAGCTCCTACAATGAGCAGTTCTTC. Protein: CASSQAMSSYNEQFF.

This clonotype was seen only a few times. J is TRBJ2-3 and V is TRBV29-1; D may be TRBD1 (5 bases). Germline CDR1 is SQVTM and CDR2 is ANQGSEA. V shed 2 bases and J shed 6 bases, with 15 bases lying between them. This CDR3 region has 14 residues. The CDR3 spells CSVEIPGRQDTQYF. For the CDR3, the DNA is TGCAGCGTTGAAATACCAGGAAGACAGGATACGCAGTATTTT.

This clonotype was detected a few times. The V and J genes are TRBV6-5 and TRBJ1-5; 7 bases align to TRBD1. The CDR3 loop spans 14 amino acids. V was pared by 6 bases and J by 3 bases, with 5 bases of the junction left unmatched. Germline CDR1 MNHEY, CDR2 SVGAGI. CDR3 DNA: TGTGCCAGCAGGACAGGGCCTGACAATCAGCCCCAGCATTTT. Protein sequence: CASRTGPDNQPQHF.

The rearrangement links TRBV11-2 to TRBJ2-3; maybe TRBD1 (7 bases). CDR1 and CDR2 from the germline V gene are SGHAT and FQNNGV. V was clipped by 4 bases and J by 3 bases, with 14 bases between them. The CDR3 runs to 15 residues. CDR3: CASSWRGRTTDTQYF. The DNA of the CDR3 is TGTGCCAGCAGCTGGAGGGGGCGGACGACAGATACGCAGTATTTT.

This clonotype has only a few counts. The V gene is TRBV4-1, the J gene TRBJ1-4, with a weak D call TRBD1 (5 bases). The CDR3 consists of 19 residues. Germline CDR1 reads MGHRA; CDR2 reads YSYEKL. With 0 bases removed from V and 0 bases from J, the gap between germline ends came to 17 bases. The CDR3 sequence: CASSQERRGKDATNEKLFF. CDR3 bases: TGCGCCAGCAGCCAAGAACGGCGGGGGAAGGATGCAACTAATGAAAAACTGTTTTTT.

This clonotype has at least ten counts. One junction end disagrees with the germline gene, perhaps due to a read error. The chain carries TRBV11-1 and TRBJ2-1; D is undetermined. This CDR3 contains 12 residues. Germline loops: CDR1 SGHAT, CDR2 FQDESV (reference sequence). The CDR3 reads CASSSTIGPPGF. The DNA for the CDR3 is TGTGCCAGCAGCTCAACCATCGGGCCCCCGGGCTTC.

This clonotype appeared a few times. The chain uses TRBV6-2 or TRBV6-3 and TRBJ1-2, with TRBD1 matching 7 bases. J gave up 10 bases and V 4 bases, and 6 bases lay outside the gene matches. The CDR3 extends over 12 amino acids. Per the germline V gene, CDR1 is MNHEY and CDR2 is SVGEGT. CDR3 sequence: CASSWTGRYYTF. DNA for the CDR3: TGTGCCAGCAGTTGGACAGGCCGATACTACACCTTC.

The chain carries TRBV5-1 and TRBJ2-7; D possibly uses TRBD1 or TRBD2 (6 bases each). This CDR3 comprises 17 residues. V lost 3 bases to trimming and J lost 4 bases, with 23 bases between them. The germline CDR1 and CDR2 sequences are SGHRS and YFSETQ. CDR3 in amino acids: CASSSGVGTSVPYEQYF. In DNA, the CDR3 is TGCGCCAGCAGCTCGGGGGTAGGGACATCGGTACCTTACGAGCAGTACTTC.

This clonotype was seen a handful of times. The V gene is TRBV12-5, the J gene TRBJ2-2; D call uncertain. The CDR3 contains 15 residues. V was trimmed by 0 bases and J by 4 bases, leaving 9 bases between them. The V gene's germline CDR1 is LGHNT and CDR2 FRNRAP. This CDR3 reads CASGLVLESTGELFF. As DNA, the CDR3 is TGTGCTAGTGGTTTGGTACTGGAGAGCACCGGGGAGCTGTTTTTT.

A few counts support this clonotype. V and J are TRBV7-2 and TRBJ2-1; 9 positions agree with TRBD2. The CDR3 has 15 residues. In germline, CDR1 is SGHTA, CDR2 FQGNSA. Trimming took 1 base from V and 8 from J; bases not matched to a gene: 6. CDR3 bases: TGTGCCAGCAGCTTAGAAATAGCGGGAGCGTATGAGCAGTTCTTC. Translation: CASSLEIAGAYEQFF.

The gene calls are TRBV20-1 and TRBJ2-2; D perhaps matches TRBD2 (6 bases). V lost 7 bases and J 0 bases, leaving 12 bases between the germline ends. Germline V CDR1 and CDR2: DFQATT, SNEGSKA (reference sequence). The CDR3 loop spans 14 amino acids. As DNA, the CDR3 is TGCAGTGTCGGGCGACTAGCGAACACCGGGGAGCTGTTTTTT. Amino acids: CSVGRLANTGELFF.

This clonotype was counted only a few times. This chain joins TRBV10-2 and TRBJ1-1; TRBD1 agrees at 7 bases. Germline V gene sequence: CDR1 WSHSY, CDR2 SAAADI. With 10 bases clipped from V and 6 bases from J, the junction kept 8 bases outside the gene matches. The CDR3 runs to 12 residues. In DNA form, the CDR3 reads TGCGCCACCAGACAGGGACTCTCTGAAGCTTTCTTT. Amino acid sequence: CATRQGLSEAFF.